This is a list of T cell receptor beta chains from one sample in a study of blood T cell repertoires in COVID-19. Method: immunoSEQ multiplex PCR; TCRdb's copy keeps in-frame clones and lacks some. The sample lists 70,000 or so clones; roughly three quarters were seen once. The sample consisted of peripheral blood. Receptors originate from a human donor in a cohort sampled during active COVID-19. Both conserved end residues are part of each CDR3. Fields, in order: D gene, V gene, clone size, J gene, CDR3 DNA, CDR3 protein. A D gene is named only where the DNA matches it firmly. Part of the rows lack a size; the others show once, few, many or a class for expanded clones.

>TRBD1|TRBV7-2|few|TRBJ1-1
TGTGCCAGCAGTCCAGGGGGATACGGCACTGAAGCTTTCTTT
CASSPGGYGTEAFF
>-|TRBV12-3/TRBV12-4|many|TRBJ1-2
TGTGCCAGCAGTTTAGGAGACAGTGGCTACACCTTC
CASSLGDSGYTF
>TRBD1|TRBV6-6|-|TRBJ2-1
TGTGCCAGCAGACGGACAGGGGGCATCGATGAGCAGTTCTTC
CASRRTGGIDEQFF
>-|TRBV20-1|-|TRBJ2-3
TGCAGTGCTAGTGACGCCCCTAATACGCAGTATTTT
CSASDAPNTQYF
>TRBD1|TRBV6-5|-|TRBJ1-1
TGTGCCAGCAGTTCGGGACAGCTAGACACTGAAGCTTTCTTT
CASSSGQLDTEAFF
>-|TRBV7-8|-|TRBJ1-4
TGTGCCAGCAGCTTTGGTCCCTATGGAGGGGCAACTAATGAAAAACTGTTTTTT
CASSFGPYGGATNEKLFF
>-|TRBV6-5|-|TRBJ1-1
TGTGCCAGCAGTTACTCGTCAATTAGTATGAACACTGAAGCTTTCTTT
CASSYSSISMNTEAFF
>-|TRBV7-2|-|TRBJ2-3
TGTGCCAGCAGCTTACTTAGCGGTATTAGCACAGATACGCAGTATTTT
CASSLLSGISTDTQYF
>TRBD2|TRBV7-9|-|TRBJ2-7
TGTGCCAGCAGCTCCGGGACTAGCGGGGGATACCTGGTGGACGAGCAGTACTTC
CASSSGTSGGYLVDEQYF
>TRBD1|TRBV6-5|-|TRBJ2-3
TGCGCCTCAGGGGGGACAGGTTATACAGATACGCAGTATTTT
CASGGTGYTDTQYF
>-|TRBV27|once|TRBJ2-7
TGTGCCAGCAGTCTCTCCGGTGAGCAGTACTTC
CASSLSGEQYF
>TRBD2|TRBV3-1/TRBV3-2|-|TRBJ2-1
TGTGCCAGCAGTCACACTAGCGGGGAGTACAATGAGCAGTTCTTC
CASSHTSGEYNEQFF
>-|TRBV23-1|-|TRBJ1-2
TGCGCCAGCAGTCAATCGGACTCGGGGGGCAACTATGGCTACACCTTC
CASSQSDSGGNYGYTF
>-|TRBV4-1|-|TRBJ2-5
TGCGCCAGCAGCCAACTCTCAGAGACCCAGTACTTC
CASSQLSETQYF
>TRBD1|TRBV12-3/TRBV12-4|-|TRBJ1-1
TGTGCCAGCAGCGGGACAGCTGAAGCTTTCTTT
CASSGTAEAFF
>-|TRBV24-1|-|TRBJ1-4
TGTGCCACCAGTGATGCTATGGCGGATGAAAAACTGTTTTTT
CATSDAMADEKLFF
>TRBD1|TRBV5-1|-|TRBJ2-2
TGCGCCAGCAGCCGCGGGACAGGGAACACCGGGGAGCTGTTTTTT
CASSRGTGNTGELFF
>-|TRBV2|-|TRBJ1-5
TGTGCCAGCAGAACCGGTGGCAATCAGCCCCAGCATTTT
CASRTGGNQPQHF
>TRBD1|TRBV19|-|TRBJ2-4
TGTGCCAGTAGTACGCAGGGGGCCCTAGCCAAAAACATTCAGTACTTC
CASSTQGALAKNIQYF
>TRBD1|TRBV11-2|-|TRBJ1-4
TGTGCCAGCAGCTTCAGGGGGCAGGCAACTAATGAAAAACTGTTTTTT
CASSFRGQATNEKLFF
>-|TRBV12-3/TRBV12-4|-|TRBJ2-7
TGTGCCAGCCAACATGGGGCTTCCTACGAGCAGTACTTC
CASQHGASYEQYF
>-|TRBV6-5|-|TRBJ2-7
TGTGCCAGCAGCCGCCAGGGTCCTGCGTACGAGCAGTACTTC
CASSRQGPAYEQYF
>TRBD1|TRBV6-5|few|TRBJ1-5
TGTGCCAGCAGTTACGGGACAGGGGGCAATCAGCCCCAGCATTTT
CASSYGTGGNQPQHF
>TRBD1|TRBV5-6|-|TRBJ1-2
TGTGCCAGCAGCTTCGGGACAGGCCACTATGGCTACACCTTC
CASSFGTGHYGYTF
>-|TRBV6-2/TRBV6-3|-|TRBJ1-4
TGTGCCAGCAGTCGGAATGAAAAACTGTTTTTT
CASSRNEKLFF
>TRBD1|TRBV7-2|-|TRBJ1-4
TGTGCCAGCAGCCCTCCGGGACAGGCGGCGAAACTGTTTTTT
CASSPPGQAAKLFF
>TRBD1|TRBV28|many|TRBJ1-6
TGTGCCAGCAGATCCACAGGGGATAATTCACCCCTCCACTTT
CASRSTGDNSPLHF
>TRBD2|TRBV5-1|-|TRBJ2-7
TGCGCCAGCAGCCAGACTAGCGGGAGGTCCTCCAGCTCCTACGAGCAGTACTTC
CASSQTSGRSSSSYEQYF
>TRBD2|TRBV9|once|TRBJ2-7
TGTGCCAGCAGCGTAGGTCAGGGAGGGTACGAGCAGTACTTC
CASSVGQGGYEQYF